What follows are 11 T cell receptor beta chains derived from one specimen sequenced in a study of T cells in Graves' hyperthyroidism and ophthalmopathy. TCR beta CDR3 sequences were amplified from RNA transcripts. The primer set for the first-round RT-PCR of the TCR CDR3 was HTBI. TCRdb fed the multiplex PCR reads into MiXCR, producing one record per CDR3 protein. This table has some 600,000 distinct CDR3 sequences, 11% to 15% appearing once. Source material: blood. The receptors shown here come from a young woman with Graves' hyperthyroidism that later progressed to Graves' ophthalmopathy.

The V gene is TRBV30, the J gene TRBJ1-6; possible D gene TRBD1, 5 bases. V lost 5 bases, J lost 13 bases, and 15 bases lay in between. CDR1 is GTSNPN, CDR2 SVGIG, per germline (reference sequence). This CDR3 is 12 amino acids long. CDR3 protein: CAWSTGRFPLHF. Here the CDR3 DNA reads TGTGCCTGGTCTACGGGACGGTTTCCCCTCCACTTT.

This clonotype has a handful of counts. This chain joins TRBV27 and TRBJ1-6; 12 positions agree with TRBD1. The germline V gene encodes CDR1 MNHEY and CDR2 SMNVEV (reference sequence). J was trimmed by 2 bases and V by 2 bases; bases with no gene match: 7. This CDR3 has 19 residues. The CDR3 region has the DNA TGTGCCAGCAGTTTAGCGGGACAGGGGGCGAGCCCCTATAATTCACCCCTCCACTTT. The encoded protein is CASSLAGQGASPYNSPLHF.

In its sample, this clonotype was seen many times. CDR3 sequence (DNA): TGTGCCAGCAGCGTGGACAGGGGGGACACTGAAGCTTTCTTT. Its protein product is CASSVDRGDTEAFF. This chain joins TRBV6-1 and TRBJ1-1; 10 nucleotides agree with TRBD1. The ends lost 6 bases at V and 3 bases at J; junction bases unmatched: 4. The CDR3 runs to 14 residues. Germline assignment: CDR1 MNHNS and CDR2 SASEGT.

This clonotype came up a few times. This chain joins TRBV19 and TRBJ1-5; D perhaps matches TRBD1 (5 bases). The V and J ends lost 6 bases and 2 bases respectively, with 14 bases between them. The CDR3 sequence is 15 residues long. CDR1 is LNHDA, CDR2 SQIVND, per germline (reference sequence). The CDR3 loop is CASSPMGVGNQPQHF. Written as DNA, the CDR3 is TGTGCCAGTAGCCCTATGGGGGTCGGCAATCAGCCCCAGCATTTT.

The chain links TRBV4-2 to TRBJ2-1; TRBD1 or TRBD2 may be the D gene (5 bases each). The germline V gene has CDR1 LGHNA and CDR2 YNFKEQ. CDR3 length: 18 residues. V shed 1 base and J shed 8 bases, with 24 bases lying between them. For the CDR3, the DNA is TGTGCCAGCAGCCAAGTGACGGGTGGGGACGTTTACGTCGATGAGCAGTTCTTC. Its protein is CASSQVTGGDVYVDEQFF.

This clonotype was counted only a few times. CDR3 DNA sequence: TGTGCCAGCAGTTACATCGCTGAGCAGTACTTC. The encoded protein is CASSYIAEQYF. The chain uses TRBV6-8 and TRBJ2-7; no definite D call. This CDR3 comprises 11 residues. The V end was cut by 2 bases, the J end by 7 bases, with 6 bases between. Germline lookup yields CDR1 MNHGY and CDR2 SAAAGT.

The chain is built from TRBV6-2 or TRBV6-3 and TRBJ2-1, with TRBD2 matching 10 bases. From germline, CDR1 is MNHEY and CDR2 SVGEGT. Germline trimming cut 5 bases from V and 0 bases from J; bases unmatched to any gene: 10. The CDR3 length is 18 residues. This CDR3 is CASSPGTSVFFSYNEQFF. DNA of the CDR3: TGTGCCAGCAGTCCCGGGACTAGCGTATTTTTCTCCTACAATGAGCAGTTCTTC.

This clonotype appeared a few times. The CDR3 DNA is TGCAGCGTTGTTGGGGAGGGGGGGCGTTCCTACGAGCAGTACTTC. This gives the protein CSVVGEGGRSYEQYF. This chain links TRBV29-1 with TRBJ2-7; D perhaps matches TRBD2 (7 bases). The CDR3 has 15 amino acids. V gave up 4 bases and J gave up 1 base, with 17 bases separating them. Per the germline V gene, CDR1 is SQVTM and CDR2 is ANQGSEA.

A few counts support this clonotype. CDR3 nucleotides: TGTGCCAGCAGCTGGGCTTTGGGTGGGGACAGTTCCTACTATGGCTACACCTTC. Its translation: CASSWALGGDSSYYGYTF. V and J are TRBV5-5 and TRBJ1-2, with TRBD1 matching over 7 bases. CDR1 and CDR2 from the germline V gene are SGHKS and YYEKEE (reference sequence). CDR3 length: 18 residues. V trimming: 3 bases; J trimming: 3 bases; junction bases outside the gene matches: 17.

This clonotype has ten or more counts. The V call is TRBV7-2, the J call TRBJ2-7, with D hard to call. The CDR3 runs to 12 residues. CDR1 and CDR2 (germline): SGHTA, FQGNSA. Trimming took off 1 base at V and 4 bases at J, with 5 bases between the two ends. The CDR3 DNA sequence: TGTGCCAGCAGCTTAGTCGAATACGAGCAGTACTTC. Its translation: CASSLVEYEQYF.

This chain uses TRBV18 with TRBJ1-3, with no clear D. V lost 6 bases and J 0 bases, leaving 15 bases between the germline ends. In germline, CDR1 is KGHSH, CDR2 LQKENI. CDR3 length: 16 amino acids. CDR3 DNA: TGTGCCAGCTCCCTCACTCGCGTAGACTCTGGAAACACCATATATTTT. Its protein is CASSLTRVDSGNTIYF.